This T cell receptor (beta chain) was documented in a study of STAT5B mutations in CD4+ large granular lymphocyte leukemia (dated by TCRdb to 2022 to 2024). About the full investigation: Among healthy controls, the CDR3 'QG' motif was associated with a particular HLA allele. The TCRbeta repertoires of CD4+ T-cell large granular lymphocyte leukemia patients were compared with the TCRbeta repertoires of healthy blood donors. Flow cytometry on FACSCanto II or FACSVerse showed that the purified fractions were more than 95% pure among lymphocytes.

This clone was seen only once. Its target antigen remains unknown. Within one base of it there is no much larger clone, and no base qualities were kept. CDR1 and CDR2 are read off the germline V gene as MNHNS and SASEGT. V is cut by 8 bases and J by 0 bases, and the space between the germline ends is 11 bases. Measured from the cysteine to the phenylalanine, the CDR3 is 13 residues long. Only CDR3 DNA is held: 39 bases, read in frame from base 1. The healthy control group was made up of 40 or so blood donors, and the Finnish Red Cross blood service supplied their buffy coats. All TCR-sequenced material derived from peripheral blood: patient blood samples and healthy donor buffy coats. Ficoll-Hypaque gradient centrifugation was used to isolate peripheral blood mononuclear cells. Magnetic purification was used to isolate CD4+ cells from the buffy coats of the healthy controls. The Gentra Puregene Cell and Tissue kit was used for genomic DNA extraction, and quantification was performed on a Qubit 2.0 fluorometer.

The immunoSEQ assay at survey resolution was applied to genomic DNA for sequencing of TCRbeta rearrangements. The paper's processing steps were these. In the TCR sequencing data, the lowest productive clonotype frequency that could be detected was 2.59 x 10-5. Only productive TCRbeta rearrangements, meaning sequences that were complete and in-frame, were kept for the analyses. Clonality for each sample was calculated as Simpson clonality in the immunoSEQ Analyzer version 3.0. Clones were grouped by frequency into very rare, small, medium, large (1-20%) or hyperexpanded (>20%) categories. Generation probabilities were estimated with OLGA 1.2.3, V-gene circos plots were made with VDJtools, specificities were searched in VDJdb, and CDR3 motifs were identified with GLIPH. The table was pulled from immuneACCESS by TCRdb, which kept in-frame rearrangements only. Such tables lose some clones; where checked, under half of the loss comes from unresolved V genes, and the rest has no known cause. V and J calls and clone size are copied from that table; D and trimming were computed from the DNA. Recorded for this sample are 30,000 or so clones; around 90% of them occurred a single time. The biggest ten clones account for 0.4% to 0.5% of the sample.

General study outcomes and caveats: Each patient's main leukemic clonotypes were private, but approximately 27% of these clonotypes showed up at low frequency in the non-leukemic repertoires of other patients. The data were not HLA-matched, and the higher clonality in CD4+ T-LGLL than in CD8+ T-LGLL could be due to the relatively small sample size. CD4-sorted patient repertoires appeared more clonal than healthy CD4+ repertoires, and this difference persisted after removing the putative leukemic clones. Enrichment of TRBV06-family usage was observed among the top patient clones (8/27) relative to healthy controls (2/35).

This sequence was found in a human donor in good health. Sequenced material: CD4+ T cells from blood buffy coats. The rearrangement combines TRBV6-1 with TRBJ2-7; TRBD2 is possibly the D segment (5 matching bases). The CDR3 protein: CASGRESSYEQYF. The nucleotide sequence is TGTGCCAGCGGCCGGGAAAGCTCCTACGAGCAGTACTTC.